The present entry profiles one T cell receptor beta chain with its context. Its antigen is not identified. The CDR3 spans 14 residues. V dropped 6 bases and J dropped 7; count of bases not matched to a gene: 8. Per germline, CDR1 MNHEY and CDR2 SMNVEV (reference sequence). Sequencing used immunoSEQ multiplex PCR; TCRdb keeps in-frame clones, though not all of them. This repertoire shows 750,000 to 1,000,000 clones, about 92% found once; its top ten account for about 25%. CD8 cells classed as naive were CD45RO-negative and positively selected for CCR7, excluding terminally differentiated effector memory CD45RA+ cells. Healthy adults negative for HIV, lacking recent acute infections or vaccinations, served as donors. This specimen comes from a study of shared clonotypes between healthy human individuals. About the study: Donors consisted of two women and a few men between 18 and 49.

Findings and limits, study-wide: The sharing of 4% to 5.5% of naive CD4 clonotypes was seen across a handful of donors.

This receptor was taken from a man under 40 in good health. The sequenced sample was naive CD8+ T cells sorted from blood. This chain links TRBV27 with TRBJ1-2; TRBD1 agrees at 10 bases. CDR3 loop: CASRTLTGGRGYTF. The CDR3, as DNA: TGTGCCAGCAGAACCTTGACAGGGGGCCGTGGCTACACCTTC.